The 27 T cell receptor beta chains given below trace back to one sample, sequenced in a study of T cell responses to AZD1222 COVID-19 vaccine. The protocol was immunoSEQ multiplex PCR, while the TCRdb copy is restricted to in-frame clones and leaves out a portion. The sample lists approximately 140,000 clones, 85% to 95% occurring once. Sample: peripheral blood, taken on day 0 of AZD1222 vaccination. These receptors all come from an adult in good health.

This clone was counted once. The J gene is TRBJ2-1, the V gene TRBV5-6; possibly TRBD1 for D (5 bases). CDR1 is SGHDT and CDR2 is YYEEEE in the germline V gene. V lost 4 bases to trimming and J lost 1 base, with 12 bases between them. This CDR3 has 15 amino acids. CDR3 DNA sequence: TGTGCCAGCAGCCTTGGCAGGGCATCCTACAATGAGCAGTTCTTC. Amino acids: CASSLGRASYNEQFF.

As to this clone: The sample contains more than one DNA sequence encoding this CDR3. The CDR3 protein is CASSLGSGANVLTF. The CDR3 DNA reads as TGCGCCAGCAGCTTGGGCTCTGGGGCCAACGTCCTGACTTTC. This chain connects TRBV5-1 to TRBJ2-6; no reliable D call. V gave up 0 bases and J gave up 0 bases, with 1 base separating them. The CDR3 length is 14 residues. Germline CDR1 reads SGHRS; CDR2 reads YFSETQ.

The V and J genes are TRBV9 and TRBJ2-7; a weak D match, TRBD1 (6 bases). Germline CDR1 and CDR2: SGDLS and YYNGEE. Trimming shortened V by 4 bases and J by 3 bases, and 17 bases separated the two germline ends. The CDR3 runs 15 residues. CDR3 loop: CASSPAPDSIYEQYF. CDR3 nucleotide sequence: TGTGCCAGCAGCCCTGCCCCGGACAGCATCTACGAGCAGTACTTC.

This chain links TRBV3-1 (or the pseudogene TRBV3-2) with TRBJ1-2; D gene unclear. From germline, CDR1 is LGHDT and CDR2 YNNKEL (reference sequence). The V end lost 1 base, the J end lost 6 bases, and 6 bases lay between the germline ends. The CDR3 totals 12 residues. CDR3 loop: CASSQAGNGYTF. In nucleotides, the CDR3 is TGTGCCAGCAGCCAAGCTGGGAATGGCTACACCTTC.

The rearrangement uses TRBV14 and TRBJ2-7; D is undetermined. CDR1 and CDR2 (germline): SGHDN, FVKESK. The CDR3 is made up of 14 amino acids. V lost 0 bases and J lost 1, with 7 bases in between. CDR3 bases: TGTGCCAGCAGCCAAGAGACGGTATCCTACGAGCAGTACTTC. It is translated as CASSQETVSYEQYF.

The chain joins TRBV5-1 to TRBJ2-1; the match to TRBD2 covers 10 bases. This CDR3 comprises 15 residues. Germline V lookup: CDR1 SGHRS, CDR2 YFSETQ. J gave up 7 bases and V 5 bases, and 9 bases lay outside the gene matches. DNA for the CDR3: TGCGCCAGCAGACTATTAGCGGGGGGCGCTAATGAGCAGTTCTTC. Amino acids: CASRLLAGGANEQFF.

With respect to this clone: Lacking the conserved final phenylalanine or tryptophan, this CDR3 likely reflects a read error. It is unclear where the CDR3 begins or ends on the DNA, so no DNA is shown, and the CDR3 is as TCRdb lists it. The rearrangement links TRBV9 to TRBJ1-2; TRBD1, as called in the table, went unchecked against the DNA. In germline, CDR1 is SGDLS, CDR2 YYNGEE. The CDR3 is 12 residues long, counting both termini. The chain's CDR3 is CASSALGMGPTR.

The V call is TRBV9, the J call TRBJ1-2; D remains ambiguous. The length of the CDR3 is 14 residues. V was clipped by 4 bases and J by 8 bases, with 18 bases between them. CDR1 is SGDLS and CDR2 is YYNGEE in the germline V gene. The CDR3 here is CASSPTASLGGYTF. The DNA for the CDR3 is TGTGCCAGCAGCCCTACGGCAAGTCTCGGGGGCTACACCTTC. Using reference TRBV9 and TRBJ1-2 for the parts outside the CDR3, the full variable domain is DSGVTQTPKHLITATGQRVTLRCSPRSGDLSVYWYQQSLDQGLQFLIQYYNGEERAKGNILERFSAQQFPDLHSELNLSSLELGDSALYFCASSPTASLGGYTFGSGTRLTVV.

This CDR3 is CASSQDRLHSSYEQYF. CDR3 nucleotides: TGCGCCAGCAGCCAAGATCGGCTGCACAGCTCCTACGAGCAGTACTTC. This chain connects TRBV4-1 to TRBJ2-7; D is unresolved. The CDR3 totals 16 residues. The V end was cut by 0 bases, the J end by 0 bases, with 12 bases between. Looked up from germline, CDR1 is MGHRA and CDR2 is YSYEKL.

CDR3 loop: CASSTHRGGDEKLFF. CDR3 nucleotides: TGTGCCAGCAGTACCCACAGGGGCGGGGATGAAAAACTGTTTTTT. This chain joins TRBV6-5 and TRBJ1-4, with TRBD1 matching over 7 bases. The germline V gene has CDR1 MNHEY and CDR2 SVGAGI. The CDR3 runs 15 residues. Trimming took 5 bases from V and 6 from J; bases not matched to a gene: 9.

The rearrangement uses TRBV7-2 and TRBJ1-1; D gene unclear. Trimming took 4 bases from V and 3 from J, leaving 9 bases between them. Germline values: CDR1 SGHTA, CDR2 FQGNSA. This CDR3 has 13 amino acids. The CDR3 loop reads CASSSTGYTEAFF. For the CDR3, the DNA is TGTGCCAGCAGCTCCACGGGGTACACTGAAGCTTTCTTT.

V gene TRBV5-4 combines with J gene TRBJ2-2, with 16 bases matching TRBD2. Unmatched junction bases numbered 9, after V lost 4 bases and J lost 6 bases. Germline V gene sequence: CDR1 SGHNT, CDR2 YYREEE (reference sequence). The CDR3 contains 18 residues. CDR3 bases: TGTGCCAGCAGCCACGGGACTAGCGGGAGGGCCGGGGCCGGGGAGCTGTTTTTT. It is translated as CASSHGTSGRAGAGELFF. Filled out from reference TRBV5-4 and TRBJ2-2, the complete variable domain reads ETGVTQSPTHLIKTRGQQVTLRCSSQSGHNTVSWYQQALGQGPQFIFQYYREEENGRGNFPPRFSGLQFPNYSSELNVNALELDDSALYLCASSHGTSGRAGAGELFFGEGSRLTVL.

The chain combines TRBV7-8 with TRBJ1-1; no firm D call. The CDR3 length is 14 residues. CDR1 SGHVS and CDR2 FQNEAQ come from the germline V gene. Trimming shortened V by 5 bases and J by 0 bases, and 10 bases separated the two germline ends. The DNA of the CDR3 is TGTGCCAGCAGCCAAACAGAGATGAACACTGAAGCTTTCTTT. Translation gives CASSQTEMNTEAFF.

This clone occurred a few times. The genes are TRBV5-1 and TRBJ2-7; D ambiguous. CDR1 SGHRS and CDR2 YFSETQ come from the germline V gene. The CDR3 runs 11 residues. With 3 bases removed from V and 4 bases from J, the gap between germline ends came to 5 bases. CDR3 nucleotides: TGCGCCAGCAGCTGGGGTTACGAGCAGTACTTC. As protein: CASSWGYEQYF.

J is TRBJ2-5 and V is TRBV7-2, with D possibly being TRBD1 (5 bases). The CDR3 runs to 13 residues. The germline V gene encodes CDR1 SGHTA and CDR2 FQGNSA. V was clipped by 3 bases and J by 2 bases, with 7 bases between them. The CDR3 nucleotides are TGTGCCAGCAGCTTGAACAGGCAAGAGACCCAGTACTTC. Protein product: CASSLNRQETQYF.

The CDR3 is CASRMRGGTNEKLFF. CDR3 in DNA: TGTGCCAGTAGAATGAGGGGGGGCACTAATGAAAAACTGTTTTTT. The chain is built from TRBV19 and TRBJ1-4; D might be TRBD1 (6 bases). CDR1 is LNHDA and CDR2 is SQIVND in the germline V gene (reference sequence). The CDR3 covers 15 residues. Trimming removed 6 bases at V and 2 bases at J, with 13 bases between.

This chain connects TRBV30 to TRBJ1-6; D is undetermined. V was cut by 0 bases and J by 5 bases, with 20 bases left in between. Per germline, CDR1 GTSNPN and CDR2 SVGIG (reference sequence). CDR3 length equals 18 residues. CDR3 coding DNA: TGTGCCTGGAGTGTACCCCCCATCGGGTCACTTAATAATTCACCCCTCCACTTT. Translation: CAWSVPPIGSLNNSPLHF. The variable domain in full, with the rest retrieved from reference TRBV30 and TRBJ1-6, is SQTIHQWPATLVQPVGSPLSLECTVEGTSNPNLYWYRQAAGRGLQLLFYSVGIGQISSEVPQNLSASRPQDRQFILSSKKLLLSDSGFYLCAWSVPPIGSLNNSPLHFGNGTRLTVT.

This clone was found once. The chain couples TRBV9 to TRBJ2-3; 7 bases align to TRBD2. V shed 0 bases, J shed 6 bases, and the junction held 16 bases outside the gene matches. The CDR3 totals 18 residues. Germline V gives CDR1 SGDLS, CDR2 YYNGEE. The chain's CDR3 is CASSVAGWTTGEGDTQYF. CDR3 in DNA: TGTGCCAGCAGCGTAGCAGGATGGACTACGGGGGAGGGCGATACGCAGTATTTT.

The gene calls are TRBV3-1 (or the pseudogene TRBV3-2) and TRBJ2-7, with 8 bases matching TRBD1. Trimming cost V 2 bases and J 6 bases; bases outside gene matches: 6. CDR1 is LGHDT and CDR2 is YNNKEL in the germline V gene (reference sequence). This CDR3 region has 14 residues. CDR3 DNA: TGTGCCAGCAGCCAATACCAGGGGGCCGGCGAGCAGTACTTC. Its protein is CASSQYQGAGEQYF.

In its sample, this clone was seen once. The chain employs TRBV5-8 and TRBJ1-2; no reliable D call. CDR1 SGHTS and CDR2 YDEGEE come from the germline V gene. The CDR3 has 16 amino acids. The V gene lost 7 bases and the J gene lost 3 bases, with 22 bases spanning the gap. CDR3 DNA: TGTGCCAGCCTGCAATCCGGCACGGATGGAGACTATGGCTACACCTTC. This codes for CASLQSGTDGDYGYTF.

The V and J genes are TRBV6-1 and TRBJ1-1; D is possibly TRBD1 (6 bases). The CDR3 has 14 amino acids. Deletions cut 3 bases from V and 2 bases from J, with 10 bases between. The V gene's germline CDR1 is MNHNS and CDR2 SASEGT. The CDR3 DNA sequence: TGTGCCAGCAGTGAGGCCAGGGGAAACACTGAAGCTTTCTTT. It encodes CASSEARGNTEAFF.

The V gene is TRBV28, the J gene TRBJ2-1, with D unclear. Trimming took off 5 bases at V and 5 bases at J, with 7 bases between the two ends. CDR1 is MDHEN and CDR2 is SYDVKM in the germline V gene. The CDR3 loop spans 12 amino acids. The CDR3, as DNA: TGTGCCAGCAGTCTTCATAACAATGAGCAGTTCTTC. Residues: CASSLHNNEQFF.

The rearrangement uses TRBV7-9 and TRBJ2-7, with a possible D match to TRBD2 (7 bases). Germline CDR1 SEHNR, CDR2 FQNEAQ (reference sequence). The CDR3 consists of 15 residues. The ends were cut back, 4 bases at V and 5 bases at J, with 18 bases in the middle. CDR3 nucleotides: TGTGCCAGCAGCTCTTCTCGGGGGGCTAGGGACGAGCAGTACTTC. As protein: CASSSSRGARDEQYF. Looking up the rest from reference TRBV7-9 and TRBJ2-7 gives the full variable domain: DTGVSQNPRHKITKRGQNVTFRCDPISEHNRLYWYRQTLGQGPEFLTYFQNEAQLEKSRLLSDRFSAERPKGSFSTLEIQRTEQGDSAMYLCASSSSRGARDEQYFGPGTRLTVT.

CDR3 region: CASSRGWGPLPEQYF. The CDR3 DNA reads as TGTGCCAGCAGCAGGGGCTGGGGCCCCTTGCCCGAGCAGTACTTC. This sequence joins TRBV21-1 and TRBJ2-7; TRBD1, the table's D call, lacks a check against the DNA. TRBV21-1 is labeled a pseudogene. CDR3 size: 15 residues.

The chain links TRBV27 to TRBJ1-1; the D gene is possibly TRBD1 (6 bases). The CDR3 sequence is 13 residues long. The V and J ends lost 3 bases and 5 bases respectively, with 10 bases between them. Germline lookup yields CDR1 MNHEY and CDR2 SMNVEV (reference sequence). The CDR3: CASSLRGATEAFF. The CDR3 bases are TGTGCCAGCAGTTTGAGGGGGGCGACTGAAGCTTTCTTT.

This clone was observed once. This chain uses TRBV7-9 with TRBJ2-7; D gene ambiguous. Trimming removed 5 bases at V and 2 bases at J, with 19 bases between. CDR3 length equals 16 residues. The V gene's germline CDR1 is SEHNR and CDR2 FQNEAQ (reference sequence). The CDR3 loop reads CASSPGQAGVTYEQYF. The CDR3 coding sequence is TGTGCCAGCAGCCCCGGGCAGGCAGGCGTAACCTACGAGCAGTACTTC. The variable domain in full, with the rest retrieved from reference TRBV7-9 and TRBJ2-7, is DTGVSQNPRHKITKRGQNVTFRCDPISEHNRLYWYRQTLGQGPEFLTYFQNEAQLEKSRLLSDRFSAERPKGSFSTLEIQRTEQGDSAMYLCASSPGQAGVTYEQYFGPGTRLTVT.

The J gene is TRBJ2-1, the V gene TRBV7-9, with a tentative D call TRBD2 (5 bases). Germline values: CDR1 SEHNR, CDR2 FQNEAQ (reference sequence). CDR3 size: 13 residues. Deletions cut 1 base from V and 9 bases from J, with 10 bases between. Written as DNA, the CDR3 is TGTGCCAGCAGCTTAGAACGGGATACTGAGCAGTTCTTC. This encodes CASSLERDTEQFF.